Following are 21 T cell receptor beta chains from one sample sequenced in a study of tumor-infiltrating lymphocytes in primary liver carcinoma. Synthesis of TCR beta cDNA was carried out from 500 ng total RNA with a constant-region primer. Libraries of TCR beta came from three nested multiplex PCR rounds with slightly modified ARM-PCR. TRBV1-TRBV30 forward primers paired with a C-beta reverse primer were used in the first two PCR rounds, which ran roughly 9 cycles each. One entry per CDR3 protein results from TCRdb running MiXCR on the multiplex PCR reads. The table lists about 200,000 distinct CDR3 sequences, around four fifths of them singletons. The tissue used was unsorted bulk material of roughly 17-33 mg. RNA and DNA were co-extracted from it with the AllPrep DNA/RNA mini kit. The sequenced sample consisted of tumor tissue from primary liver carcinoma. These receptors all stem from a man aged 35 to 55 with primary liver carcinoma and hepatitis B virus infection.

Remarks on this clonotype: Since a much larger clone is just one base distant, this may be a read error. The V call is TRBV7-9, the J call TRBJ2-1; D is unclear. The CDR3 spans 15 residues. V shed 5 bases and J shed 0 bases, with 11 bases lying between them. Per germline, CDR1 SEHNR and CDR2 FQNEAQ (reference sequence). CDR3 DNA: TGTGCCAGCAGCCCAGTAGTTTTCTCCTACAATGAGCAGTTCTTC. Its translation: CASSPVVFSYNEQFF.

This clonotype was recorded once. The chain recombines TRBV5-1 with TRBJ2-7; 8 bases are shared with TRBD2. The CDR3 runs to 14 residues. V lost 4 bases and J lost 6; bases outside the gene matches: 9. In germline, CDR1 is SGHRS, CDR2 YFSETQ. The CDR3, as DNA: TGCGCCAGCAGCCTACGACTAGCGACGGGCGAGCAGTACTTC. Its protein product is CASSLRLATGEQYF.

About this clonotype: The junction does not match germline at one end; this may be a read error. The chain uses TRBV4-1 and TRBJ1-3; D ambiguous. The germline V gene has CDR1 MGHRA and CDR2 YSYEKL. CDR3 length: 16 amino acids. The CDR3 DNA reads TGCGCGAGCAGCCTCGATATAATCGCCTTTGGAAACACTATATATTTT. This translates into CASSLDIIAFGNTIYF.

As DNA, the CDR3 is TGTGCCAGCAGACCCCCGATAGGTCGCAATCAGCCCCAGCATTTT. Translating gives CASRPPIGRNQPQHF. The chain couples TRBV6-6 to TRBJ1-5; D gene unclear. Germline V gene data show CDR1 as MNHNY and CDR2 as SVGAGI (reference sequence). This CDR3 contains 15 residues. The V end was cut by 6 bases, the J end by 2 bases, with 14 bases between.

With respect to this clonotype: One junction end disagrees with the germline gene, perhaps due to a read error. V is TRBV11-3 and J is TRBJ2-5, with TRBD1 matching over 10 bases. The germline gives CDR1 SGHNT, CDR2 YENEEA. The CDR3 length is 15 residues. The CDR3 loop reads CDSSLGTGERETHSF. As DNA, the CDR3 is TGTGATAGCAGCCTCGGGACAGGGGAAAGAGAGACCCACTCCTTC.

The genes are TRBV6-1 and TRBJ1-1; TRBD1 might be the D (5 bases). The germline gives CDR1 MNHNS, CDR2 SASEGT. The CDR3 totals 14 residues. Trimming stripped 2 bases from V and 4 bases from J, with 11 bases between. Here the CDR3 DNA reads TGTGCCAGCAGTGAATGCTCGAGGGGCACTGAAGCTTTCTTT. Protein: CASSECSRGTEAFF.

This clonotype was recorded a few times. Likely a read error: the CDR3 ends without its conserved phenylalanine or tryptophan. The limits of the CDR3 on the DNA are not certain, so only TCRdb's listed CDR3 is given. CDR3 region: CASSPRVSGLNTEALL. V gene TRBV4-2 combines with J gene TRBJ1-1. The CDR3 spans 16 residues, counting both ends. CDR1 is LGHNA and CDR2 is YNFKEQ in the germline V gene.

As to this clonotype: One end of the junction varies from germline; a read error may be responsible. The chain couples TRBV7-3 to TRBJ2-2; D could derive from TRBD1 or TRBD2 (5 bases each). CDR1 SGHTA and CDR2 FQGTGA come from the germline V gene. The CDR3 covers 13 residues. CDR3 bases: TGTGGCAGCAGCTCGAACAGGACCGGGGAGTTGTTTTTT. Amino acid sequence: CGSSSNRTGELFF.

The chain couples TRBV5-6 to TRBJ2-2; tentatively, D is TRBD1 (5 bases). CDR1 SGHDT and CDR2 YYEEEE come from the germline V gene. CDR3 length equals 15 residues. Trimming left V 5 bases short and J 7 bases short, with 18 bases between. CDR3 residues: CASSLWGRDIGELFF. The CDR3 DNA is TGTGCCAGCAGTTTGTGGGGCAGAGACATCGGGGAGCTGTTTTTT.

The chain links TRBV28 to TRBJ2-7, with a weak D call TRBD1 (5 bases). The DNA end is a closer match to TRBJ2-1, so the J assignment may be wrong. This CDR3 has 14 residues. Per germline, CDR1 MDHEN and CDR2 SYDVKM. For the CDR3, the DNA is TGTGCCAGCCTGACTGGGGCATTAAACTACGAGCAGTTCTTC. It encodes CASLTGALNYEQFF.

With regard to this clonotype: No conserved phenylalanine or tryptophan ends this CDR3, so it is likely a read error. V is TRBV11-3 and J is TRBJ2-3; D is ambiguous. The CDR3 consists of 12 residues. Germline V gene sequence: CDR1 SGHNT, CDR2 YENEEA. CDR3 sequence: CTISFNEDTQYI. Written as DNA, the CDR3 is TGTACCATCAGCTTCAATGAAGATACGCAGTATATT.

This chain joins TRBV11-3 and TRBJ2-2; D may be TRBD1 (6 bases). CDR1 SGHNT and CDR2 YENEEA come from the germline V gene. The CDR3 totals 15 residues. The CDR3 region has the DNA TGTGTTAGCAGCTTGTCCCCCAGGGGCGATGCGGAACTGTTTTTT. Translating it yields CVSSLSPRGDAELFF.

Note on this clonotype: Relative to the germline gene, one junction end is altered; a read error may explain this. This chain links TRBV4-3 with TRBJ2-5; D call uncertain. CDR3 length: 15 amino acids. Looked up from germline, CDR1 is LGHNA and CDR2 is YSLEER. The CDR3 DNA reads TGCTCCAGCATCCAAACGTTCGGGTCTTGGGAGACCCAGTACTTC. Amino acid sequence: CSSIQTFGSWETQYF.

A note on this clonotype: Possible read error: a much larger clone is one base away. The J gene is TRBJ1-3, the V gene TRBV28, with D tentatively TRBD1 (5 bases). Germline CDR1 MDHEN, CDR2 SYDVKM. CDR3 size: 14 residues. Trimming shortened V by 6 bases and J by 0 bases, and 9 bases separated the two germline ends. The CDR3 protein is CASRIQDSGNTIYF. The DNA for the CDR3 is TGTGCCAGCAGGATACAGGACTCTGGAAACACCATATATTTT.

Notes on this clonotype: At one boundary the junction diverges from the germline segment, which might be a read error. The V gene is TRBV6-1, the J gene TRBJ2-7; 15 bases map to TRBD2. The CDR3 sequence is 16 residues long. Germline assignment: CDR1 MNHNS and CDR2 SASEGT. CDR3 in amino acids: CTSSEEGLAGGHEQYF. Here the CDR3 DNA reads TGTACCAGCAGTGAAGAGGGACTAGCGGGAGGCCACGAGCAGTACTTC.

The chain couples TRBV11-2 to TRBJ2-4; 14 positions match TRBD2. The CDR3 spans 18 residues. From germline, CDR1 is SGHAT and CDR2 FQNNGV. V was clipped by 4 bases and J by 6 bases; unmatched bases: 11. This chain's CDR3 is CASSSPGLAGVVRNIQYF. The CDR3 bases are TGTGCCAGCAGCTCACCGGGACTAGCGGGAGTAGTCAGAAACATTCAGTACTTC.

On this clonotype itself: The junction departs from the called germline gene at one end, perhaps through a read error. This chain links TRBV7-9 with TRBJ2-3; D gene ambiguous. CDR3 length: 15 amino acids. The germline gives CDR1 SEHNR, CDR2 FQNEAQ (reference sequence). The CDR3 region is CVSSHSDPTTDTQYF. Written as DNA, the CDR3 is TGTGTCAGCAGCCACTCAGATCCTACCACAGATACGCAGTATTTT.

As concerns this clonotype: Relative to the germline gene, one junction end is altered; a read error may explain this. The rearrangement links TRBV12-3 or TRBV12-4 to TRBJ1-5, with 7 bases fitting TRBD1. The CDR3 sequence is 15 residues long. DNA for the CDR3: TGTGCCAGTAGATTCGGGACAGTGGGCCATCAGCCCCAACATTTT. The encoded protein is CASRFGTVGHQPQHF.

V gene TRBV11-2 combines with J gene TRBJ2-7, with 7 bases aligning to TRBD1. Germline V gene sequence: CDR1 SGHAT, CDR2 FQNNGV. The CDR3 spans 14 residues. In DNA, the CDR3 is TGTGTCTGCAGTTTAACAGGGGAATCCTACGAGCAGTACTTC. Amino acid sequence: CVCSLTGESYEQYF.

V usage is TRBV4-1 and J usage is TRBJ2-1; no clear D. Trimming left V 9 bases short and J 0 bases short, with 18 bases between. The CDR3 is made up of 16 amino acids. Germline lookup yields CDR1 MGHRA and CDR2 YSYEKL. CDR3 bases: TGCGCCAGTAACCAAGATCGGACCCCCTCCTACAATGAGCAGTTCTTC. Residues: CASNQDRTPSYNEQFF.

Worth noting for this clonotype: Since no conserved phenylalanine or tryptophan closes the CDR3, a read error is the likely cause. The chain joins TRBV4-2 to TRBJ2-2; TRBD1 matches at 8 bases. The germline gives CDR1 LGHNA, CDR2 YNFKEQ. This CDR3 contains 15 residues. Losses at the gene ends were 0 bases for V and 6 bases for J; bases not matched to a gene: 3. The CDR3 DNA is TGTGCCAGCAGCCAAGAACTACAGGGGGCCGGGGAGCTGTTTATG. Amino acid sequence: CASSQELQGAGELFM.